Following are 25 T cell receptor beta chains from one sample sequenced in a study of OX40 agonist ivuxolimab in advanced cancers. Sequenced by immunoSEQ multiplex PCR; TCRdb stores in-frame clones only, minus some. This sample has about 20,000 clones; under 90% occur once, and the top ten carry 37%. The source material was CD4+ or CD8+ T cells sorted from blood, sampled in a trial of the OX40 agonist ivuxolimab. Receptors were obtained from an adult with an advanced solid tumor such as melanoma, head and neck, liver or kidney cancer.

The chain links TRBV30 to TRBJ2-7, with 11 bases identical to TRBD2. The CDR3 is 13 residues long. Germline V gene sequence: CDR1 GTSNPN, CDR2 SVGIG (reference sequence). J gave up 6 bases and V 2 bases, and 3 bases lay outside the gene matches. The CDR3 protein is CAWSLAGGAEQYF. For the CDR3, the DNA is TGTGCCTGGAGTCTAGCGGGGGGTGCCGAGCAGTACTTC.

This chain joins TRBV23-1 and TRBJ2-1; weak D call: TRBD1 (6 bases). TRBV23-1 is identified as an open reading frame with a role that is uncertain. Trimming left V 7 bases short and J 8 bases short, with 21 bases between. The CDR3 extends over 15 amino acids. CDR3 bases: TGCGCCAGCACCTTGCGGAAGACAGGTAACCATGAGCAGTTCTTC. Translating gives CASTLRKTGNHEQFF.

The chain joins TRBV7-8 to TRBJ2-5; 7 bases match TRBD1. Germline V gives CDR1 SGHVS, CDR2 FQNEAQ. V lost 1 base to trimming and J lost 2 bases; unmatched junction nucleotides: 1. The CDR3 covers 14 residues. In DNA, the CDR3 is TGTGCCAGCAGCTTAGGGGACAGTCAAGAGACCCAGTACTTC. This gives the protein CASSLGDSQETQYF.

This CDR3 reads CASSPYGTYEQYF. CDR3 coding DNA: TGTGCCAGTAGCCCTTATGGGACCTACGAGCAGTACTTC. V gene TRBV19 combines with J gene TRBJ2-7; D is unresolved. CDR1 and CDR2 from the germline V gene are LNHDA and SQIVND (reference sequence). The CDR3 has 13 amino acids. The ends were cut back, 6 bases at V and 2 bases at J, with 11 bases in the middle.

This chain connects TRBV7-9 to TRBJ1-4; a weak D match, TRBD1 (6 bases). From germline, CDR1 is SEHNR and CDR2 FQNEAQ (reference sequence). Trimming removed 5 bases at V and 5 bases at J, with 12 bases between. The CDR3 is 14 amino acids. The CDR3 DNA is TGTGCCAGCAGCCTCGGGACACCCAATGAAAAACTGTTTTTT. The encoded protein is CASSLGTPNEKLFF. Looking up the rest from reference TRBV7-9 and TRBJ1-4 gives the full variable domain: DTGVSQNPRHKITKRGQNVTFRCDPISEHNRLYWYRQTLGQGPEFLTYFQNEAQLEKSRLLSDRFSAERPKGSFSTLEIQRTEQGDSAMYLCASSLGTPNEKLFFGSGTQLSVL.

A few counts support this clone. V is TRBV9 and J is TRBJ2-7, with TRBD1 matching 8 bases. The ends lost 4 bases at V and 4 bases at J; junction bases unmatched: 10. This CDR3 has 15 residues. Germline CDR1 reads SGDLS; CDR2 reads YYNGEE. The CDR3 DNA reads TGTGCCAGCAGCCAAGGACAGGGAACAACTTACGAGCAGTACTTC. It specifies CASSQGQGTTYEQYF.

V and J are TRBV9 and TRBJ2-7, with a weak D call TRBD1 (5 bases). In germline, CDR1 is SGDLS, CDR2 YYNGEE. CDR3 size: 12 residues. Between the trimmed V and J ends, which lost 0 bases and 5 bases, there was a span of 6 bases. CDR3 nucleotides: TGTGCCAGCAGCGTAGGGGGCCACGAGCAGTACTTC. Translated, it gives CASSVGGHEQYF.

This chain connects TRBV18 to TRBJ2-7, with D possibly called TRBD1 or TRBD2 (6 bases each). V was clipped by 3 bases and J by 6 bases, with 15 bases between them. Germline loops: CDR1 KGHSH, CDR2 LQKENI. This CDR3 is built from 14 residues. CDR3 loop: CASSPPTGGGEQYF. The CDR3, as DNA: TGTGCCAGCTCACCCCCAACAGGAGGGGGCGAGCAGTACTTC.

This sequence joins TRBV6-5 and TRBJ2-1; no firm D call. This CDR3 contains 13 residues. CDR1 and CDR2 from the germline V gene are MNHEY and SVGAGI. V lost 8 bases to trimming and J lost 0 bases, with 8 bases between them. The CDR3 coding sequence is TGTGCCAGCGGGCCCGGCTCCTACAATGAGCAGTTCTTC. Encoded protein: CASGPGSYNEQFF.

The sample holds one count of this clone. This CDR3 reads CASSPGLAHNEQFF. The CDR3 DNA reads TGTGCCAGCAGCCCCGGACTAGCACACAATGAGCAGTTCTTC. The V gene is TRBV7-6, the J gene TRBJ2-1, with TRBD2 identical over 8 bases. The CDR3 spans 14 residues. Germline CDR1 SGHVS, CDR2 FNYEAQ. Losses at the gene ends were 5 bases for V and 5 bases for J; bases not matched to a gene: 5. Full variable domain (outside the CDR3, taken from reference TRBV7-6 and TRBJ2-1): GAGVSQSPRYKVTKRGQDVALRCDPISGHVSLYWYRQALGQGPEFLTYFNYEAQQDKSGLPNDRFSAERPEGSISTLTIQRTEQRDSAMYRCASSPGLAHNEQFFGPGTRLTVL.

In nucleotides, the CDR3 is TGTGCCAGCAGCTTAGTGGCGGGGGGCCCGAATAATAACTATGGCTACACCTTC. It codes for CASSLVAGGPNNNYGYTF. The chain has TRBV11-2 and TRBJ1-2; D may be TRBD1 (6 bases). The germline V and J ends were trimmed by 1 base and 1 base, with 19 bases remaining between them. The germline V gene has CDR1 SGHAT and CDR2 FQNNGV. The CDR3 extends over 18 amino acids.

The chain is built from TRBV5-4 and TRBJ1-3; D gene unclear. V was trimmed by 4 bases and J by 2 bases, leaving 13 bases between them. The CDR3 is 15 residues long. Germline V gives CDR1 SGHNT, CDR2 YYREEE (reference sequence). The CDR3 loop is CASSHAPSAGNTIYF. The CDR3, as DNA: TGTGCCAGCAGCCATGCCCCTAGCGCTGGAAACACCATATATTTT.

V usage is TRBV15 and J usage is TRBJ2-2; unclear D gene. Trimming took off 0 bases at V and 6 bases at J, with 14 bases between the two ends. This CDR3 is built from 16 residues. Germline assignment: CDR1 LNHNV and CDR2 YYDKDF (reference sequence). CDR3 sequence: CATSRDPSEGAGELFF. The CDR3 DNA reads as TGTGCCACCAGCAGAGATCCGTCAGAAGGCGCCGGGGAGCTGTTTTTT.

The chain couples TRBV7-9 to TRBJ1-1; maybe TRBD1 (5 bases). Germline lookup yields CDR1 SEHNR and CDR2 FQNEAQ (reference sequence). The CDR3 covers 13 residues. Trimming removed 3 bases at V and 6 bases at J, with 11 bases between. The CDR3 DNA is TGTGCCAGCAGCTTCACAGGTCGCCCTGAAGCTTTCTTT. It specifies CASSFTGRPEAFF. Combining the CDR3 with reference TRBV7-9 and TRBJ1-1 gives the whole variable domain DTGVSQNPRHKITKRGQNVTFRCDPISEHNRLYWYRQTLGQGPEFLTYFQNEAQLEKSRLLSDRFSAERPKGSFSTLEIQRTEQGDSAMYLCASSFTGRPEAFFGQGTRLTVV.

The chain carries TRBV30 and TRBJ2-7; D not resolved. Germline V lookup: CDR1 GTSNPN, CDR2 SVGIG (reference sequence). V shed 1 base and J shed 1 base, with 8 bases lying between them. The CDR3 sequence is 13 residues long. The CDR3 is CAWSGGVSYEQYF. In DNA form, the CDR3 reads TGTGCCTGGAGTGGCGGCGTGTCCTACGAGCAGTACTTC.

This clone was found a few times. This sequence joins TRBV6-6 and TRBJ1-1, with 7 bases fitting TRBD1. The junction had 4 bases not matched to a gene; V was cut back by 4 bases and J by 5 bases. From germline, CDR1 is MNHNY and CDR2 SVGAGI (reference sequence). The length of the CDR3 is 13 residues. Written as DNA, the CDR3 is TGTGCCAGCAGTTCAGGGGGGCGGACTGAAGCTTTCTTT. This codes for CASSSGGRTEAFF.

The genes are TRBV10-3 and TRBJ2-5, with a possible D match to TRBD2 (6 bases). The germline CDR1 and CDR2 sequences are ENHRY and SYGVKD. Trimming took 8 bases from V and 1 from J, leaving 17 bases between them. This CDR3 spans 15 amino acids. The chain's CDR3 is CAIGDPGSPQETQYF. In nucleotides, the CDR3 is TGTGCCATCGGGGACCCCGGGAGTCCCCAAGAGACCCAGTACTTC.

The chain links TRBV27 to TRBJ2-7, with 8 bases matching TRBD1. Germline CDR1 and CDR2: MNHEY and SMNVEV (reference sequence). This CDR3 contains 19 residues. V dropped 1 base and J dropped 3; count of bases not matched to a gene: 17. For the CDR3, the DNA is TGTGCCAGCAGTTTATTGGTTGGGACAGGCACGGCGCTTGTCTACGAGCAGTACTTC. Translating gives CASSLLVGTGTALVYEQYF.

In nucleotides, the CDR3 is TGTGCCAGCAGTTTGGACGTCAGCTCCTACAATGAGCAGTTCTTC. Amino acid sequence: CASSLDVSSYNEQFF. The rearrangement links TRBV27 to TRBJ2-1; D is undetermined. With 3 bases removed from V and 0 bases from J, the gap between germline ends came to 9 bases. The CDR3 has 15 amino acids. Per germline, CDR1 MNHEY and CDR2 SMNVEV (reference sequence).

The rearrangement joins TRBV2 to TRBJ2-1; D is unresolved. The CDR3 contains 12 residues. The V gene's germline CDR1 is SNHLY and CDR2 FYNNEI. Trimming cost V 5 bases and J 10 bases, with 12 bases left between them. The CDR3 sequence is CASSLRTVEQFF. As DNA, the CDR3 is TGTGCCAGCAGTCTTCGGACGGTGGAGCAGTTCTTC.

The chain links TRBV19 to TRBJ2-3; the D is unclear. The CDR3 loop spans 16 amino acids. CDR1 LNHDA and CDR2 SQIVND come from the germline V gene (reference sequence). V was cut by 1 base and J by 1 base, with 12 bases left in between. In nucleotides, the CDR3 is TGTGCCAGTAGTATAGGGCCCGCCATGGGCACAGATACGCAGTATTTT. Its protein product is CASSIGPAMGTDTQYF.

This chain's CDR3 is CASFAGGTRSYEQYF. CDR3 in DNA: TGTGCCAGCTTTGCCGGGGGGACCAGATCCTACGAGCAGTACTTC. The J gene is TRBJ2-7, the V gene TRBV27; TRBD2 aligns across 7 bases. This CDR3 is built from 15 residues. V lost 8 bases, J lost 1 base, and 11 bases stayed unmatched. Germline values: CDR1 MNHEY, CDR2 SMNVEV (reference sequence).

This rearrangement joins TRBV10-3 to TRBJ1-4, with unresolved D. V lost 6 bases, J lost 5 bases, and 13 bases lay in between. This CDR3 has 14 amino acids. The germline gives CDR1 ENHRY, CDR2 SYGVKD. CDR3 nucleotide sequence: TGTGCCATCAGACCCGACACATCGAATGAAAAACTGTTTTTT. Residues: CAIRPDTSNEKLFF.

V and J are TRBV7-6 and TRBJ1-5; D unresolved. CDR1 and CDR2 (germline): SGHVS, FNYEAQ. The CDR3 loop spans 13 amino acids. V was clipped by 4 bases and J by 6 bases, with 10 bases between them. Written as DNA, the CDR3 is TGTGCCAGCAGCTCGGATGAGTCTCAGCCCCAGCATTTT. Its translation is CASSSDESQPQHF. Together with reference TRBV7-6 and TRBJ1-5, the CDR3 gives the full variable domain: GAGVSQSPRYKVTKRGQDVALRCDPISGHVSLYWYRQALGQGPEFLTYFNYEAQQDKSGLPNDRFSAERPEGSISTLTIQRTEQRDSAMYRCASSSDESQPQHFGDGTRLSIL.

V usage is TRBV7-2 and J usage is TRBJ2-7; D is perhaps TRBD1 or TRBD2 (6 bases each). Germline CDR1 SGHTA, CDR2 FQGNSA. The V end was cut by 1 base, the J end by 6 bases, with 16 bases between. The CDR3 covers 15 residues. The CDR3 region has the DNA TGTGCCAGCAGCTTAGTCGGAGGGGGTATATCCGAGCAGTACTTC. Translated: CASSLVGGGISEQYF. Based on the CDR3 plus reference TRBV7-2 and TRBJ2-7, the full variable domain is GAGVSQSPSNKVTEKGKDVELRCDPISGHTALYWYRQSLGQGLEFLIYFQGNSAPDKSGLPSDRFSAERTGGSVSTLTIQRTQQEDSAVYLCASSLVGGGISEQYFGPGTRLTVT.